One and the same sample provided the 4 T cell receptor beta chains below, sequenced in a study of blood T cells in healthy people across ages. The use of a sample-barcoded 5' primer and a J-beta primer mix characterized a second PCR of roughly 7 to 11 cycles. A single record per CDR3 protein comes from TCRdb applying MiXCR to the 5' RACE reads. There are about 1,500,000 distinct CDR3 sequences in the sample; around 39% occur only once, and 7.9% lies in the top ten. Sequenced: blood. The receptors were sampled from a woman between 18 and 29 years old in good health.

The chain couples TRBV5-1 to TRBJ1-4; the D gene is possibly TRBD1 (6 bases). CDR1 is SGHRS and CDR2 is YFSETQ in the germline V gene. V gave up 0 bases and J gave up 8 bases, with 11 bases separating them. The CDR3 has 14 amino acids. The CDR3 protein is CASSLAQGEEKLFF. In nucleotides, the CDR3 is TGCGCCAGCAGCTTGGCACAGGGTGAGGAAAAACTGTTTTTT.

This clonotype occurred a few times. The chain joins TRBV29-1 to TRBJ1-1; perhaps TRBD1 as D (6 bases). The CDR3 runs 11 residues. CDR1 is SQVTM, CDR2 ANQGSEA, per germline. Trimming removed 8 bases from V and 1 base from J, with 8 bases in between. CDR3 sequence (DNA): TGCAGCCTGACAGGGAACACTGAAGCTTTCTTT. Amino acids: CSLTGNTEAFF.

This rearrangement joins TRBV25-1 to TRBJ1-2, with 7 bases matching TRBD1. The germline V gene encodes CDR1 MGHDK and CDR2 SYGVNS. CDR3 size: 20 residues. J lost 8 bases, V lost 1 base, and 25 bases had no gene match. This chain's CDR3 is CASSEFFEVVTGKAQGGYTF. DNA of the CDR3: TGTGCCAGCAGTGAATTTTTTGAAGTGGTGACAGGGAAAGCCCAGGGGGGCTACACCTTC.

There are a few counts of this clonotype. The J gene is TRBJ1-6, the V gene TRBV4-1; maybe TRBD1 (6 bases). Germline CDR1 is MGHRA and CDR2 is YSYEKL. V lost 0 bases, J lost 9 bases, and 15 bases lay in between. This CDR3 comprises 16 residues. The CDR3 spells CASSQDVGARSSPLHF. CDR3 DNA: TGCGCCAGCAGCCAAGATGTGGGGGCTAGGAGTTCACCCCTCCACTTT.